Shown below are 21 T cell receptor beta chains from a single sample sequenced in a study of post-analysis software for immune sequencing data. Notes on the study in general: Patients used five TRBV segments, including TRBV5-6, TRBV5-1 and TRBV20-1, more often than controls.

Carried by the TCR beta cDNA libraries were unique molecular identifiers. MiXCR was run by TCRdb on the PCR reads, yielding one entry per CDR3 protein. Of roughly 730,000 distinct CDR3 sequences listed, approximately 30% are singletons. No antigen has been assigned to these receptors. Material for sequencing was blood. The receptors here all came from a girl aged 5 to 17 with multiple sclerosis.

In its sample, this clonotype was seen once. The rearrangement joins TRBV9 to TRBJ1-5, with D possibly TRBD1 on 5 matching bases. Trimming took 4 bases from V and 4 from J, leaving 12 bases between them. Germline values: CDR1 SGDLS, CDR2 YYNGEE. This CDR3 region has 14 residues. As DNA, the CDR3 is TGTGCCAGCAGCTTCGGGGGGAATAATCAGCCCCAGCATTTT. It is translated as CASSFGGNNQPQHF.

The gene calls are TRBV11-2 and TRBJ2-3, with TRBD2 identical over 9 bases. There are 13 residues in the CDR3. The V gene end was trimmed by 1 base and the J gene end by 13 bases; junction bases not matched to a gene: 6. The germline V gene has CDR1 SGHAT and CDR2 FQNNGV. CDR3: CASSLGIQRGEYF. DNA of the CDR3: TGTGCCAGCAGCTTAGGGATCCAGCGGGGGGAGTATTTT.

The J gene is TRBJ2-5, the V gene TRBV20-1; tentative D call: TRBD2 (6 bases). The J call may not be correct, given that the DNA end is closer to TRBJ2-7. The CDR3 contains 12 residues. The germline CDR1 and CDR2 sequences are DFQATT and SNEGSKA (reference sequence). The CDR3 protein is CSAGGIGYEQYF. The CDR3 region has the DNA TGCAGTGCTGGGGGGATCGGGTACGAGCAGTACTTC.

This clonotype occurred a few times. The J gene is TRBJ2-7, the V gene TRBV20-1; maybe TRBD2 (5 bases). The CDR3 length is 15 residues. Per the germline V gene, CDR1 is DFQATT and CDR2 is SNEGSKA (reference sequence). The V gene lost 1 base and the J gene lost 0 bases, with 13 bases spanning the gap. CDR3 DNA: TGCAGTGCTAGAGTCCAGCTAGCCAGCTCCTACGAGCAGTACTTC. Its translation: CSARVQLASSYEQYF.

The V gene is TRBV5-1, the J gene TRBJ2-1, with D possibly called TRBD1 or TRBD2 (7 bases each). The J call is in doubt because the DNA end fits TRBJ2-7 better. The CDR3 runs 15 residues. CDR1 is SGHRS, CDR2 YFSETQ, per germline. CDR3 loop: CASSPGGGAYNEQYF. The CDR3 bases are TGCGCCAGCAGCCCAGGGGGGGGCGCCTACAATGAGCAGTACTTC.

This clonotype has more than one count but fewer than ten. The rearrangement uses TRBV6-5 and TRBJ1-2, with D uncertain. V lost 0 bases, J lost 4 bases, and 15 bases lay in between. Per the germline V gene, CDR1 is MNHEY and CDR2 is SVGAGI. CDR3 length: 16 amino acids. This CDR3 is CASSYSPTESAYGYTF. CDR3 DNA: TGTGCCAGCAGTTACTCCCCGACGGAGTCTGCCTATGGCTACACCTTC.

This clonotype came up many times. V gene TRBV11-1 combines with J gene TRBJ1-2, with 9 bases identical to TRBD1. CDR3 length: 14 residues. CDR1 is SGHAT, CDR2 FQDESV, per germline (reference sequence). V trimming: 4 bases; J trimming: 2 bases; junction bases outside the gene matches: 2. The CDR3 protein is CASSSDRGNYGYTF. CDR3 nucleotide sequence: TGTGCCAGCAGCTCGGACAGGGGCAACTATGGCTACACCTTC.

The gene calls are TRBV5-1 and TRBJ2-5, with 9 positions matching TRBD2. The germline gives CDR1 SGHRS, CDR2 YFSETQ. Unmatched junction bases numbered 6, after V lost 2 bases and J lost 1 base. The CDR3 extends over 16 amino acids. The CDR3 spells CASSLTGTSSQETQYF. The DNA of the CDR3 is TGCGCCAGCAGCTTAACCGGGACTAGCAGCCAAGAGACCCAGTACTTC.

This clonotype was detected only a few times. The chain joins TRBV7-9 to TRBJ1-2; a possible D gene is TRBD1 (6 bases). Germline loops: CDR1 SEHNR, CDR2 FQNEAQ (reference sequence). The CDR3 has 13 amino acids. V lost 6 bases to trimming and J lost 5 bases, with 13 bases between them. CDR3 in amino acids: CASSRTVLYGYTF. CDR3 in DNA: TGTGCCAGCAGTCGGACAGTTTTGTATGGCTACACCTTC.

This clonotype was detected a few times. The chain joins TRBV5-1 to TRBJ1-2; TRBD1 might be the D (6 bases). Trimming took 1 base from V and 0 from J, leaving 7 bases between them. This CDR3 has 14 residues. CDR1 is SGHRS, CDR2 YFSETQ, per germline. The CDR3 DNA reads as TGCGCCAGCAGCTTGACAGGGCCTAACTATGGCTACACCTTC. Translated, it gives CASSLTGPNYGYTF.

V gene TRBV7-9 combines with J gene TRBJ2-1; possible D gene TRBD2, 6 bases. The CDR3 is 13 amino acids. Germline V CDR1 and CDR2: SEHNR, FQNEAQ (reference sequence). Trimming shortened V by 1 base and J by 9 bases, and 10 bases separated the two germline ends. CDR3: CASSLVVGGEQFF. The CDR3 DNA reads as TGTGCCAGCAGCTTAGTTGTGGGGGGTGAGCAGTTCTTC. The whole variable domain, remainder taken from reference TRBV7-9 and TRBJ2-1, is DTGVSQNPRHKITKRGQNVTFRCDPISEHNRLYWYRQTLGQGPEFLTYFQNEAQLEKSRLLSDRFSAERPKGSFSTLEIQRTEQGDSAMYLCASSLVVGGEQFFGPGTRLTVL.

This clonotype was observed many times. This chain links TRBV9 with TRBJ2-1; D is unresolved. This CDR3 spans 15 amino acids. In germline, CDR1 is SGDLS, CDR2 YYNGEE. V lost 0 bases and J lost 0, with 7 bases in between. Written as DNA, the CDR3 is TGTGCCAGCAGCGTAGCCAGGAGCTCCTACAATGAGCAGTTCTTC. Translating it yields CASSVARSSYNEQFF. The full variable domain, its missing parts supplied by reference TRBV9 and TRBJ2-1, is DSGVTQTPKHLITATGQRVTLRCSPRSGDLSVYWYQQSLDQGLQFLIQYYNGEERAKGNILERFSAQQFPDLHSELNLSSLELGDSALYFCASSVARSSYNEQFFGPGTRLTVL.

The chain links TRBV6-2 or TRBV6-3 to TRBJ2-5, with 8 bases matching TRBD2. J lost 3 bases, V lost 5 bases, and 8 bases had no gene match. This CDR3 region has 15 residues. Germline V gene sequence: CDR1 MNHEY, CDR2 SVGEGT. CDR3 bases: TGTGCCAGCAGTCCTAGGGGTAGCGGGAAAGAGACCCAGTACTTC. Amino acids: CASSPRGSGKETQYF.

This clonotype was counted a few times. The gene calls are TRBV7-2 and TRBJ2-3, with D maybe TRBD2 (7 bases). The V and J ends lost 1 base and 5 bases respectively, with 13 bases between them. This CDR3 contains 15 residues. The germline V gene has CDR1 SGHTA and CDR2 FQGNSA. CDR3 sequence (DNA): TGTGCCAGCAGCTTAGTCGGGGGGCAGGGAGATACGCAGTATTTT. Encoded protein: CASSLVGGQGDTQYF.

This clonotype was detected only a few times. CDR3 residues: CSGAGGGTEAFF. The CDR3 DNA is TGCAGTGGTGCAGGGGGCGGCACTGAAGCTTTCTTT. The chain is built from TRBV20-1 and TRBJ1-1; TRBD1 aligns across 8 bases. The germline V gene encodes CDR1 DFQATT and CDR2 SNEGSKA (reference sequence). V lost 7 bases to trimming and J lost 4 bases; unmatched junction nucleotides: 5. The CDR3 is made up of 12 amino acids.

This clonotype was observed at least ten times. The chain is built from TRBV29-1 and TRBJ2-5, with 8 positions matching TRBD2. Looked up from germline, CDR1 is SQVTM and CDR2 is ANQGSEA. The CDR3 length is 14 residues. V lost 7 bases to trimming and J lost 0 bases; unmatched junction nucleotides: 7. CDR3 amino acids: CSAQIAGNQETQYF. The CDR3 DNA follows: TGCAGCGCTCAGATAGCGGGGAACCAAGAGACCCAGTACTTC.

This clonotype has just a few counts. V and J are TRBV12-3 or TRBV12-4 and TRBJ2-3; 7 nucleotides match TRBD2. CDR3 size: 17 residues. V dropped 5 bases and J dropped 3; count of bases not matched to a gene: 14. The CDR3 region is CASSPEAGPGRTDTQYF. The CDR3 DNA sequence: TGTGCCAGCAGTCCCGAAGCGGGACCCGGGAGGACAGATACGCAGTATTTT.

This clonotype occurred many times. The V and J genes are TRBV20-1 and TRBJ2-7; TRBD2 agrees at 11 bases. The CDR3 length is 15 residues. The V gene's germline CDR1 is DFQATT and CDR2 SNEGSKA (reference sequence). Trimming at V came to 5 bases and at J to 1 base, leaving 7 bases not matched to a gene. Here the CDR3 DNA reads TGCAGTGCTGGGGATGGGACTAGCGGTTCCTACGAGCAGTACTTC. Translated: CSAGDGTSGSYEQYF.

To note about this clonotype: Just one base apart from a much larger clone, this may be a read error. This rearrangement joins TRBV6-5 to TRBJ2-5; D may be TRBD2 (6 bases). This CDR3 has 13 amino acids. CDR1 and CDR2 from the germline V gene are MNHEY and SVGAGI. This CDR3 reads CTSSFGSFETQYF. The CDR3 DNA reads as TGTACCAGCAGTTTCGGGAGTTTTGAGACCCAGTACTTC.

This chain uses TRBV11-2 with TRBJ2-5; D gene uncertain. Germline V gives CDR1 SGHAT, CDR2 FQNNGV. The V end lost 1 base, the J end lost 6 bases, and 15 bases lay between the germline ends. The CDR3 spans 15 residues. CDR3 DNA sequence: TGTGCCAGCAGCTTAGGCGGATCCCTGATACAGACCCAGTACTTC. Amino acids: CASSLGGSLIQTQYF.

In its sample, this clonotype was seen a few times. CDR3 sequence: CASSTRTSGSVYEQFF. The CDR3 DNA reads as TGTGCCAGCAGTACACGGACTAGCGGGAGTGTCTATGAGCAGTTCTTC. V and J are TRBV6-5 and TRBJ2-1, with 13 bases aligning to TRBD2. Trimming took 5 bases from V and 8 from J; bases not matched to a gene: 9. Looked up from germline, CDR1 is MNHEY and CDR2 is SVGAGI. The CDR3 runs to 16 residues.